This TCR beta chain was found in a study of cytomegalovirus exposure and HLA in healthy donors. Regarding the study as a whole: Several of the most significant clusters appeared, in a later analysis, to be linked to common viral pathogens. Later on, a genetic analysis was performed. It linked a missense variant in DCLRE1C with V- and J-gene trimming of TCR beta.

PCR was performed using 60 Vbeta and 13 Jbeta primers. Data came from immunoSEQ multiplex PCR; TCRdb stores just in-frame clones and leaves some out. The top ten hold 4.2% of the sample, which has 130,000 or so clones, 77% seen once. In this sample, this clone turned up once. Its antigen remains unknown. The TCR originated in a male donor in good health and CMV-seropositive. The specimen was PBMCs.

The CDR3 DNA reads as TGTGCCAGCAGCTTGTTTCTAGCGGGAGAAAATCGGGAGACCCAGTACTTC. This gives the protein CASSLFLAGENRETQYF. V and J are TRBV5-4 and TRBJ2-5, with 10 bases that match TRBD2. Trimming removed 1 base from V and 5 bases from J; junction bases left unmatched: 11. CDR3 length: 17 amino acids. The germline gives CDR1 SGHNT, CDR2 YYREEE (reference sequence).